These T cell receptor beta chains were read from a single sample in a study of HIV-infected children after antiretroviral therapy interruption. TCRdb fed the 3' RACE reads into MiXCR, producing one record per CDR3 protein. The sample shows 40,000 to 55,000 distinct CDR3 sequences, approximately 4% of them seen only once. Here the sequenced sample was CD45RA+ CD4+ T cells from PBMCs, pooled from several time points, taken from a donor given antiretroviral therapy, either interrupted or continuous. The source is a pool of human donors with HIV. CDR3s include the opening cysteine and the closing phenylalanine or tryptophan. The order of the fields is D gene, J gene, V gene, clone size, CDR3 DNA, CDR3 protein. D genes are given only for firm matches. A clone size is listed for some rows: how often the clone was seen (once, few, many), or a class if it is expanded.

.	TRBJ1-5	TRBV4-2	many	TGTGCCAGCAGCCAAGACCTGGGGAGGGACCAGCATTTT	CASSQDLGRDQHF
.	TRBJ2-5	TRBV11-2	.	TGTGCCAGCAGCTGGCTAGTGCAAGAGACCCAGTACTTC	CASSWLVQETQYF
.	TRBJ2-1	TRBV11-2	many	TGTGCCAGCAGCTTAGTCTCTGACAATGAGCAGTTCTTC	CASSLVSDNEQFF
TRBD1	TRBJ1-1	TRBV24-1	many	TGTGCCACCAGTGATTTTACCAGGGGGCTGAATGAAGCTTTCTTT	CATSDFTRGLNEAFF
TRBD1	TRBJ1-1	TRBV29-1	many	TGCAGCGTGATACAGGGGAGGAACACTGAAGCTTTCTTT	CSVIQGRNTEAFF
.	TRBJ1-1	TRBV3-1	many	TGTGCCAGCAGGCAAGCGGGGAAATCCACTGAAGCTTTCTTT	CASRQAGKSTEAFF
.	TRBJ2-7	TRBV7-9	few	TGTGCCAGCAGCGCCTCCATCACCGAGCAGTACTTC	CASSASITEQYF
.	TRBJ2-7	TRBV3-1	many	TGTGCCAGCAGTGAGGGGACCTACGAGCAGTACTTC	CASSEGTYEQYF
.	TRBJ1-6	TRBV12-3/TRBV12-4	.	TGTGCCAGCAGTTACGAAGACCAATCACCCCTCCACTTT	CASSYEDQSPLHF
TRBD1	TRBJ1-1	TRBV7-2	.	TGTGCCAGCACCTCTTGGACAGGGACTGAAGCTTTCTTT	CASTSWTGTEAFF
.	TRBJ2-1	TRBV2	.	TGTGCCAGCAGTCGAGACCGGGGCCCGGGAAACAATGAGCAGTTCTTC	CASSRDRGPGNNEQFF
.	TRBJ2-5	TRBV4-2	many	TGTGCCAGCAGCCAAGATGACACCTTTCAAGAGACCCAGTACTTC	CASSQDDTFQETQYF
.	TRBJ1-5	TRBV7-8	.	TGTGCCAGCAGCTTAGACGGGCCGAATCAGCCCCAGCATTTT	CASSLDGPNQPQHF
.	TRBJ2-6	TRBV30	many	TGTGCCTGGAGCAGGGCAGGGGCTGGGGCCAACGTCCTGACTTTC	CAWSRAGAGANVLTF
.	TRBJ2-1	TRBV29-1	many	TGCAGCGTTGAAGTGGGAGGCCGCTTC	CSVEVGGRF
.	TRBJ2-6	TRBV5-1	many	TGCGCCAGCAGCTTGGACGGGGGCTCTGGGGCCAACGTCCTGACTTTC	CASSLDGGSGANVLTF
.	TRBJ1-5	TRBV28	many	TGTGCCAGCAGTTTAGCCGTGATTAGGGATCAGCCCCAGCATTTT	CASSLAVIRDQPQHF
.	TRBJ2-7	TRBV28	many	TGTGCCAGCAGTTCCCGTTCCTACGAGCAGTACTTC	CASSSRSYEQYF
.	TRBJ2-1	TRBV19	.	TGTGCCAGTAGTATCGGGCTCAATGAGCAGTTCTTC	CASSIGLNEQFF
TRBD2	TRBJ2-1	TRBV6-5	many	TGTGCCAGCAGTTTCGCTCCGGGACTAGCGGCCTACAATGAGCAGTTCTTC	CASSFAPGLAAYNEQFF
TRBD1	TRBJ2-7	TRBV20-1	few	TGCAGTGCCCCGACAGGGGGGGCTTCAAAGGAGCAGTACTTC	CSAPTGGASKEQYF
.	TRBJ2-7	TRBV3-1	many	TGTGCCAGCAGCCCGGGGACTGCCCGCGAGCAGTACTTC	CASSPGTAREQYF
.	TRBJ2-3	TRBV5-6	many	TGTGCCAGCGGCAGGGAGGCAGATACGCAGTATTTT	CASGREADTQYF
.	TRBJ2-7	TRBV11-2	many	TGTGCCAGCAGCTTGCGAATGGGGAACGAGCAGTACTTC	CASSLRMGNEQYF
TRBD1	TRBJ2-1	TRBV20-1	many	TGCAGTGCTAGATGGGACAGGGAGGAGCAGTTCTTC	CSARWDREEQFF
.	TRBJ1-1	TRBV10-3	many	TGTGCCATCAGGCCCCATCCGGACACTGAAGCTTTCTTT	CAIRPHPDTEAFF
TRBD1	TRBJ1-1	TRBV7-2	few	TGTGCCAGCAGCTTGGACAGGACGATCTCTGAAGCTTTCTTT	CASSLDRTISEAFF
.	TRBJ1-1	TRBV20-1	.	TGCAGTGCGCGGGAGAACTTGAACACTGAAGCTTTCTTT	CSARENLNTEAFF
.	TRBJ1-1	TRBV2	few	TGTGCCAGCAGTGTGGGAAACACTGAAGCTTTCTTT	CASSVGNTEAFF
.	TRBJ1-4	TRBV19	.	TGTGCCAGCAGTAGGTCCAACGAAAGATTATTTTTC	CASSRSNERLFF
TRBD1	TRBJ2-5	TRBV7-2	.	TGTGCCAGCAGCCAGGACAGGGGGAGGGAGACCCAGTACTTC	CASSQDRGRETQYF
.	TRBJ2-2	TRBV7-2	many	TGTGCCAGCGGCATGGGGGGATTAAACACCGGGGAGCTGTTTTTT	CASGMGGLNTGELFF
.	TRBJ1-1	TRBV28	few	TGTGCCAGCACCGCGGACCCCACACCGGGCACTGAAGCTTTCTTT	CASTADPTPGTEAFF
.	TRBJ1-4	TRBV20-1	many	TGCAGTGCTAGAGGGGAGGAAAAACTGTTTTTT	CSARGEEKLFF
TRBD2	TRBJ2-5	TRBV20-1	many	TGCAGTGCGTTCGACAGCGGGGGAACAGAGACCCAGTACTTC	CSAFDSGGTETQYF
TRBD1	TRBJ2-7	TRBV20-1	many	TGCAGTGCACGCGGACAGGGGAGAGGCGAGCAGTACTTC	CSARGQGRGEQYF
.	TRBJ2-2	TRBV5-1	many	TGCGCCAGCAGCTCGGAGGGCAGCCCGAACACCGGGGAGCTGTTTTTT	CASSSEGSPNTGELFF
TRBD1	TRBJ2-7	TRBV18	many	TGTGCCAGCTCACCGTCACAGGGGAACGAGCAGTACTTC	CASSPSQGNEQYF
.	TRBJ2-7	TRBV5-6	many	TGTGCCAGCAGCTTAGGAGGGTCCTCCTACGAGCAGTACTTC	CASSLGGSSYEQYF
TRBD2	TRBJ2-1	TRBV7-3	many	TGTGCCAGCAGCTTGACTAGCGGGGGCGGACATGAGCAGTTCTTC	CASSLTSGGGHEQFF
.	TRBJ1-2	TRBV28	many	TGTGCCAGCATCCCCCCCCAGGGACGGGGCTATGGCTACACCTTC	CASIPPQGRGYGYTF
.	TRBJ1-5	TRBV28	many	TGTGCCGGGGGTAGGGGGTACAATCAGCCCCAGCATTTT	CAGGRGYNQPQHF
.	TRBJ2-7	TRBV27	many	TGTGCCAGCAGTACATCAGGGGTTACCTACGAGCAGTACTTC	CASSTSGVTYEQYF
TRBD1	TRBJ1-1	TRBV20-1	many	TGCAGTGCTAGAGACGGGACAGGGAACACTGAAGCTTTCTTT	CSARDGTGNTEAFF
TRBD2	TRBJ2-7	TRBV7-2	.	TGTGCCAGCAGCTCCTACGGGGGGGGGATCTACGAGCAGTACTTC	CASSSYGGGIYEQYF
.	TRBJ2-2	TRBV5-1	.	TGCGCCAGCAGCTCAGACATCCCCTCGACCGGGGAGCTGTTTTTT	CASSSDIPSTGELFF
.	TRBJ2-1	TRBV29-1	few	TGCAGCGTTGACTTGAGTAAGGGGATTGAGCAGTTCTTC	CSVDLSKGIEQFF
TRBD1	TRBJ2-1	TRBV6-5	many	TGTGCCAGCAGTTCCGGGGGACAGGGGCACAATGAGCAGTTCTTC	CASSSGGQGHNEQFF
.	TRBJ1-1	TRBV5-4	few	TGTGCCAGCAGCTTAGTTACAGGGTCCACTGAAGCTTTCTTT	CASSLVTGSTEAFF
TRBD2	TRBJ2-5	TRBV5-1	many	TGCGCCAGCAGCCCGCAGACTAGCGGGGGGAGAGAGACCCAGTACTTC	CASSPQTSGGRETQYF
.	TRBJ2-1	TRBV3-1	few	TGTGCCAGCAGCCAAGGGTCCGGTTCCTACAATGAGCAGTTCTTC	CASSQGSGSYNEQFF
.	TRBJ2-7	TRBV4-2	many	TGTGCCAGCAGCCAAAGGCAGCTTAACTCCTACGAGCAGTACTTC	CASSQRQLNSYEQYF
.	TRBJ1-6	TRBV5-1	many	TGCGCCAGCAGCTTGGCCGGAGCGGGGAATAATTCACCCCTCCACTTT	CASSLAGAGNNSPLHF
.	TRBJ1-1	TRBV28	few	TGTGCCAGCAGTGTACATGGAATGAACACTGAAGCTTTCTTT	CASSVHGMNTEAFF
.	TRBJ2-7	TRBV12-3/TRBV12-4	many	TGTGCCAGCAGTTTACGACAGGACTACGAGCAGTACTTC	CASSLRQDYEQYF
.	TRBJ1-5	TRBV20-1	many	TGCAGTGCTAGAGACAGGGTCAAGGGTCAGCCCCAGCATTTT	CSARDRVKGQPQHF
.	TRBJ1-2	TRBV20-1	medium-sized	TGCAGTGCTAGAGATGTGGGAGATGGCTACACCTTC	CSARDVGDGYTF
TRBD2	TRBJ2-1	TRBV7-9	medium-sized	TGTGCCAGCAGCGGAGGGACTAGCGGTAATCCAATTAGGGGTGAGCAGTTCTTC	CASSGGTSGNPIRGEQFF
.	TRBJ2-3	TRBV20-1	.	TGCAGTGCTAGAAGGGGGGCGGCAGATACGCAGTATTTT	CSARRGAADTQYF